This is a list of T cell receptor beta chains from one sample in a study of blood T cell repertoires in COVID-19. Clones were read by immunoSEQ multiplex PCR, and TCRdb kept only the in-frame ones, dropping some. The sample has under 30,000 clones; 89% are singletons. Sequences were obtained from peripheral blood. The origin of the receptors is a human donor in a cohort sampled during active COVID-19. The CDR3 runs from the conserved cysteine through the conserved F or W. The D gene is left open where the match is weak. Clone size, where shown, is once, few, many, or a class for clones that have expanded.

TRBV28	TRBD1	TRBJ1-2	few	TGTGCCAGCAGTCCTCCCGGGACAGGGAGGGACTCGAGCTATGGCTACACCTTC	CASSPPGTGRDSSYGYTF
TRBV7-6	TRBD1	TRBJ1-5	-	TGTGCCAGCAGCTTTTCAGGGGGCCGGAATCAGCCCCAGCATTTT	CASSFSGGRNQPQHF
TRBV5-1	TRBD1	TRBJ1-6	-	TGCGCCAGCAGACAGGGGACAGCTAATTCACCCCTCCACTTT	CASRQGTANSPLHF
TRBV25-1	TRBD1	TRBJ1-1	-	TGTGCCAGCAGTGGGGGGGACAGATATACTATGAACACTGAAGCTTTCTTT	CASSGGDRYTMNTEAFF
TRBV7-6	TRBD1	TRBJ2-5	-	TGTGCCAGCAGCTTAGGGGCCGGCAGGGGGCAAGAGACCCAGTACTTC	CASSLGAGRGQETQYF
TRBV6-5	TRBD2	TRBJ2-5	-	TGTGCCAGCACCACTAGCGGGGGGCTTCTTGGGACCCAGTACTTC	CASTTSGGLLGTQYF
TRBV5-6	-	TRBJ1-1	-	TGTGCCAGCAGCTTGGCCGGGTCGAACACTGAAGCTTTCTTT	CASSLAGSNTEAFF
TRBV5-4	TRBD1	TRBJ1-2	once	TGTGCCAGCAGCCGGGACAGAACCTGGCTCGACTATGGCTACACCTTC	CASSRDRTWLDYGYTF
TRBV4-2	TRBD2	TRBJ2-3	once	TGTGCCAGCAGCCAAGAGGGCGGGAGGATTACGGATACGCAGTATTTT	CASSQEGGRITDTQYF
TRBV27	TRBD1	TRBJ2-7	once	TGTGCCAGCAGTTTCCAGGGGAAGACAGGGATCAACTTC	CASSFQGKTGINF
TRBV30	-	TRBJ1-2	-	TGTGCCTGGACGGACACCCTGGGCTACACCTTC	CAWTDTLGYTF
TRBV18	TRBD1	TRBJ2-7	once	TGTGCCAGCTCACCACAGGGGGCTAGGCGCGAGCAGTACTTC	CASSPQGARREQYF
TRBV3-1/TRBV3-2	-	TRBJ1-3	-	TGTGCCAGCAGCCCTCGGGGGTCGTTTTCTGGAAACACCATATATTTT	CASSPRGSFSGNTIYF
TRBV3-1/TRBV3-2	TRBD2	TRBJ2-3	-	TGTGCCACCCCGGGCCCCGGGACTAGCGGCAAGGAGACAGATACGCAGTATTTT	CATPGPGTSGKETDTQYF
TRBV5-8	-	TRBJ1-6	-	TGTGCCAGCAGCCGCAGGGCTGGTTCCGCTTCACCCCTCCACTTT	CASSRRAGSASPLHF
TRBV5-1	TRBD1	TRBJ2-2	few	TGCGCCAGCAGCTTACGGACAGGGGAGGCCGGGGAGCTGTTTTTT	CASSLRTGEAGELFF
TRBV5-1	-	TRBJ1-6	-	TGCGCCAGCAGCTTGTGGGGCAGCCATAATTCACCCCTCCACTTT	CASSLWGSHNSPLHF
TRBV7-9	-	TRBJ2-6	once	TGTGCCAGCAGCTTAGCGCAGGGTCCCCCCTCTGGGGCCAACGTCCTGACTTTC	CASSLAQGPPSGANVLTF
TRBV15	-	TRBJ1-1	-	TGTGCCACCAGCAGCCCTCCGGGATCTATTAGCGACACTGAAGCTTTCTTT	CATSSPPGSISDTEAFF
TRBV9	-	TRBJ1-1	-	TGTGCCAGCAGCGTAGCAGTGAACACTGAAGCTTTCTTT	CASSVAVNTEAFF
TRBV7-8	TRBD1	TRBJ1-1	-	TGTGCCAGCAGCTGGGACAGGGGGAACACTGAAGCTTTCTTT	CASSWDRGNTEAFF
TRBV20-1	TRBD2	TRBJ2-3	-	TGCAGTGCTAGTCCCCCCGTGCCGGGACTAGCGGTCACAGATACGCAGTATTTT	CSASPPVPGLAVTDTQYF
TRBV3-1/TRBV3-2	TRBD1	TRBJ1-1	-	TGTGCCAGCAGCCAACCGGACAGGGAGGCTTTCTTT	CASSQPDREAFF
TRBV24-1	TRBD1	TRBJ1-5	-	TGTGCCCCCCTAGGGGGCAGGCAGCCCCAGCATTTT	CAPLGGRQPQHF